What follows are 12 T cell receptor beta chains derived from one specimen sequenced in a study of OX40 agonist ivuxolimab in advanced cancers. TCRdb's table, derived via immunoSEQ multiplex PCR, lists solely in-frame clones and lacks some. The sample gives roughly 50,000 clones, 80% to 85% of which show up once; roughly 12% is in the top ten. The specimen was CD4+ or CD8+ T cells sorted from blood, collected in a trial of the OX40 agonist ivuxolimab. The receptors here all came from an adult with an advanced solid tumor such as melanoma, head and neck, liver or kidney cancer.

This chain connects TRBV6-1 to TRBJ2-3; D possibly corresponds to TRBD1 (5 bases). The V end lost 11 bases, the J end lost 1 base, and 7 bases lay between the germline ends. CDR1 MNHNS and CDR2 SASEGT come from the germline V gene. The CDR3 extends over 11 amino acids. The CDR3 nucleotides read TGTGCCCCCAGGGGCACAGATACGCAGTATTTT. Translating it yields CAPRGTDTQYF.

The chain links TRBV6-5 to TRBJ1-2, with 9 bases that match TRBD1. V lost 4 bases to trimming and J lost 4 bases; unmatched junction nucleotides: 4. The CDR3 extends over 14 amino acids. Germline CDR1 is MNHEY and CDR2 is SVGAGI. CDR3 sequence: CASSSTTGGYGYTF. In nucleotides, the CDR3 is TGTGCCAGCAGTTCCACGACAGGGGGCTATGGCTACACCTTC.

The rearrangement links TRBV4-2 to TRBJ2-1; D is unresolved. V was clipped by 0 bases and J by 4 bases, with 10 bases between them. The CDR3 length is 15 residues. The V gene's germline CDR1 is LGHNA and CDR2 YNFKEQ. The CDR3 DNA reads as TGTGCCAGCAGCCAAGATTTGGCGACGTACAATGAGCAGTTCTTC. This translates into CASSQDLATYNEQFF.

V usage is TRBV6-4 and J usage is TRBJ1-5; D not resolved. Trimming removed 4 bases from V and 5 bases from J, with 21 bases in between. From germline, CDR1 is MRHNA and CDR2 SNTAGT. CDR3 length: 17 residues. CDR3 loop: CASSGHIPLSMDQPQHF. In DNA form, the CDR3 reads TGTGCCAGCAGTGGCCATATTCCCCTATCAATGGATCAGCCCCAGCATTTT.

In nucleotides, the CDR3 is TGTGCCAGCAGCTTCAAACAGGGAGGGGACGAGCAGTACTTC. Translating it yields CASSFKQGGDEQYF. The V gene is TRBV7-9, the J gene TRBJ2-7; D is perhaps TRBD2 (7 bases). The germline V gene encodes CDR1 SEHNR and CDR2 FQNEAQ (reference sequence). Trimming removed 3 bases at V and 5 bases at J, with 14 bases between. This CDR3 contains 14 residues.

This rearrangement joins TRBV6-5 to TRBJ1-1; the D gene is possibly TRBD1 (6 bases). Trimming pared 0 bases from V and 6 bases from J, leaving 11 bases between. This CDR3 has 14 amino acids. Germline values: CDR1 MNHEY, CDR2 SVGAGI. The CDR3 spells CASSYSQGSPEAFF. CDR3 bases: TGTGCCAGCAGTTACTCCCAGGGGAGCCCTGAAGCTTTCTTT.

V and J are TRBV7-9 and TRBJ2-7, with D unclear. Germline values: CDR1 SEHNR, CDR2 FQNEAQ (reference sequence). Trimming took 1 base from V and 2 from J, leaving 6 bases between them. This CDR3 contains 13 residues. The CDR3 is CASSLVMPYEQYF. The CDR3 nucleotides are TGTGCCAGCAGCTTAGTAATGCCCTACGAGCAGTACTTC. The complete variable domain, with remaining parts taken from reference TRBV7-9 and TRBJ2-7, reads DTGVSQNPRHKITKRGQNVTFRCDPISEHNRLYWYRQTLGQGPEFLTYFQNEAQLEKSRLLSDRFSAERPKGSFSTLEIQRTEQGDSAMYLCASSLVMPYEQYFGPGTRLTVT.

The genes are TRBV5-1 and TRBJ2-2; 7 nucleotides line up with TRBD1. Losses at the gene ends were 3 bases for V and 6 bases for J; bases not matched to a gene: 5. The germline CDR1 and CDR2 sequences are SGHRS and YFSETQ. The CDR3 sequence is 14 residues long. DNA of the CDR3: TGCGCCAGCAGCTACGGGACAGACGCCGGGGAGCTGTTTTTT. As protein: CASSYGTDAGELFF.

The CDR3 nucleotides read TGCGCCAGCAGCTTGGTTGGAGTGGGAGGAGGTGACTATGGCTACACCTTC. It yields the protein CASSLVGVGGGDYGYTF. This sequence joins TRBV5-1 and TRBJ1-2, with D uncertain. The germline gives CDR1 SGHRS, CDR2 YFSETQ. This CDR3 comprises 17 residues. With 0 bases removed from V and 3 bases from J, the gap between germline ends came to 18 bases.

This clone is a singleton in its sample. The rearrangement links TRBV4-2 to TRBJ1-6; unclear D gene. The CDR3 totals 15 residues. V was pared by 4 bases and J by 7 bases, with 14 bases between. Germline-derived CDR1 and CDR2 are LGHNA and YNFKEQ. As DNA, the CDR3 is TGTGCCAGCAGCCTAGAAACGTCGGGGAATTCACCCCTCCACTTT. Protein: CASSLETSGNSPLHF.

V is TRBV27 and J is TRBJ2-1; D remains ambiguous. Germline V CDR1 and CDR2: MNHEY, SMNVEV (reference sequence). The CDR3 is 13 amino acids. Deletions cut 2 bases from V and 10 bases from J, with 12 bases between. The CDR3 DNA follows: TGTGCCAGCAGTTTAAGGGCAATCCACGAGCAGTTCTTC. Protein: CASSLRAIHEQFF.

The chain employs TRBV5-1 and TRBJ2-1, with 8 bases lining up with TRBD2. Germline V CDR1 and CDR2: SGHRS, YFSETQ. CDR3 length equals 16 residues. Trimming took 0 bases from V and 5 from J; bases not matched to a gene: 7. The CDR3 sequence is CASSLAGTRGDNEQFF. The CDR3 coding sequence is TGCGCCAGCAGCTTGGCCGGGACTAGGGGAGACAATGAGCAGTTCTTC.